This TCR beta chain was found in a study of blood T cell repertoires in COVID-19. TCRdb's table, derived via immunoSEQ multiplex PCR, lists solely in-frame clones and lacks some. Among some 200,000 clones, 83% were seen once, and the ten largest hold approximately 5%. The age range of participants was 18 to 89 years, with residence in approximately 25 US areas. The sample consisted of PBMCs or T cells enriched from blood (not recorded which). The receptor was isolated from a woman in her fifties or sixties who had been exposed to COVID-19.

Here the CDR3 DNA reads TGTGCCAGTAGTATCTCGCGGGGGGCCTCCTACAATGAGCAGTTCTTC. As protein: CASSISRGASYNEQFF. The V call is TRBV19, the J call TRBJ2-1, with TRBD2 matching over 8 bases. V lost 3 bases to trimming and J lost 0 bases; unmatched junction nucleotides: 4. Germline assignment: CDR1 LNHDA and CDR2 SQIVND (reference sequence). The CDR3 contains 16 residues.